These 16 T cell receptor beta chains were all obtained from the same sample, sequenced in a study of cytomegalovirus exposure and HLA in healthy donors. Profiled with immunoSEQ multiplex PCR; TCRdb holds only in-frame clones, not every one. The table records fewer than 90,000 clones, around 82% of them present only once. Sequencing was carried out using PBMCs. Every receptor here comes from a woman under 30 in good health and CMV-seropositive.

This rearrangement joins TRBV7-2 to TRBJ1-1, with TRBD1 matching 10 bases. In germline, CDR1 is SGHTA, CDR2 FQGNSA. The CDR3 is 14 amino acids. The junction had 1 base not matched to a gene; V was cut back by 3 bases and J by 3 bases. This CDR3 reads CASSLDRGYTEAFF. CDR3 nucleotides: TGTGCCAGCAGCTTGGACAGGGGGTACACTGAAGCTTTCTTT.

This chain uses TRBV6-6 with TRBJ2-1; D ambiguous. The V end was cut by 2 bases, the J end by 8 bases, with 7 bases between. This CDR3 spans 12 amino acids. The germline CDR1 and CDR2 sequences are MNHNY and SVGAGI (reference sequence). This chain's CDR3 is CASSYGRYEQFF. The CDR3 DNA is TGTGCCAGCAGTTACGGGCGCTATGAGCAGTTCTTC.

This clone was counted between two and nine times. The same CDR3 arises from other DNA sequences in this sample as well. In DNA form, the CDR3 reads TGTGCCAGCAGCTTACACTACGAGCAGTACTTC. It specifies CASSLHYEQYF. The chain has TRBV5-6 and TRBJ2-7; D not certain. The germline CDR1 and CDR2 sequences are SGHDT and YYEEEE. Trimming left V 2 bases short and J 3 bases short, with 3 bases between. CDR3 length: 11 amino acids. Combining the CDR3 with reference TRBV5-6 and TRBJ2-7 gives the whole variable domain DAGVTQSPTHLIKTRGQQVTLRCSPKSGHDTVSWYQQALGQGPQFIFQYYEEEERQRGNFPDRFSGHQFPNYSSELNVNALLLGDSALYLCASSLHYEQYFGPGTRLTVT.

The rearrangement uses TRBV18 and TRBJ2-3; D remains unclear. With 1 base removed from V and 4 bases from J, the gap between germline ends came to 3 bases. This CDR3 has 12 residues. Per germline, CDR1 KGHSH and CDR2 LQKENI. Here the CDR3 reads CASSPRPDTQYF. The CDR3 DNA sequence: TGTGCCAGCTCACCACGGCCAGATACGCAGTATTTT.

This clone appeared a single time. The V call is TRBV27, the J call TRBJ1-2, with a tentative D call TRBD1 (5 bases). The V and J ends lost 6 bases and 8 bases respectively, with 13 bases between them. This CDR3 region has 12 residues. Germline loops: CDR1 MNHEY, CDR2 SMNVEV (reference sequence). DNA of the CDR3: TGTGCCAGCAGGGTTCAGGGAGGGGGCTACACCTTC. Translated: CASRVQGGGYTF.

The chain couples TRBV6-6 to TRBJ2-2, with a weak D call TRBD1 (6 bases). There are 16 residues in the CDR3. The ends were cut back, 5 bases at V and 1 base at J, with 14 bases in the middle. In germline, CDR1 is MNHNY, CDR2 SVGAGI (reference sequence). The CDR3 DNA is TGTGCCAGCAGTACCAACAGGGCCTTGAACACCGGGGAGCTGTTTTTT. This codes for CASSTNRALNTGELFF.

The J gene is TRBJ2-7, the V gene TRBV28, with no clear D. The CDR3 spans 14 residues. Germline-derived CDR1 and CDR2 are MDHEN and SYDVKM. V dropped 3 bases and J dropped 4 bases, with 13 bases sitting between them. CDR3 loop: CASSFLGLGYEQYF. The CDR3 DNA reads as TGTGCCAGCAGTTTTTTGGGCCTTGGGTACGAGCAGTACTTC.

The chain is built from TRBV11-3 and TRBJ2-1; D not resolved. The CDR3 consists of 15 residues. The V gene's germline CDR1 is SGHNT and CDR2 YENEEA. Trimming pared 2 bases from V and 1 base from J, leaving 9 bases between. The CDR3 DNA follows: TGTGCCAGCAGCTTATCGGGTACGTCCTACAATGAGCAGTTCTTC. Amino acid sequence: CASSLSGTSYNEQFF.

This clone has just one count. The V call is TRBV5-4, the J call TRBJ2-2, with 10 bases fitting TRBD2. This CDR3 region has 15 residues. Germline CDR1 reads SGHNT; CDR2 reads YYREEE (reference sequence). Trimming removed 5 bases from V and 4 bases from J; junction bases left unmatched: 5. The CDR3 protein is CASSNSGGATGELFF. CDR3 sequence (DNA): TGTGCCAGCAGTAACAGCGGGGGGGCCACCGGGGAGCTGTTTTTT.

The rearrangement joins TRBV19 to TRBJ1-1; 9 bases map to TRBD1. This CDR3 comprises 14 residues. With V trimmed by 4 bases and J by 5 bases, 5 bases remained unmatched. Germline V gives CDR1 LNHDA, CDR2 SQIVND (reference sequence). CDR3 nucleotide sequence: TGTGCCAGTAGTACACAGGGGGCCAGTACTGAAGCTTTCTTT. Protein product: CASSTQGASTEAFF.

The chain carries TRBV4-1 and TRBJ2-5; D gene uncertain. The germline V and J ends were trimmed by 0 bases and 4 bases, with 15 bases remaining between them. CDR3 length: 16 amino acids. Germline lookup yields CDR1 MGHRA and CDR2 YSYEKL. The CDR3 protein is CASSQDWVGGSETQYF. The CDR3 DNA follows: TGCGCCAGCAGCCAAGATTGGGTTGGCGGCTCAGAGACCCAGTACTTC.

This rearrangement joins TRBV7-8 to TRBJ2-1, with TRBD2 matching over 7 bases. The CDR3 runs to 15 residues. Trimming cost V 4 bases and J 4 bases; bases outside gene matches: 7. Germline CDR1 and CDR2: SGHVS and FQNEAQ. The CDR3 protein is CASSSGTNPYNEQFF. The DNA of the CDR3 is TGTGCCAGCAGCTCGGGGACTAACCCTTACAATGAGCAGTTCTTC.

The chain is built from TRBV5-6 and TRBJ1-6; no clear D. This CDR3 spans 16 amino acids. The germline gives CDR1 SGHDT, CDR2 YYEEEE. The germline V and J ends were trimmed by 4 bases and 0 bases, with 11 bases remaining between them. The CDR3 DNA sequence: TGTGCCAGCAGCCCGTTCGGGATCTCCTATAATTCACCCCTCCACTTT. Translated, it gives CASSPFGISYNSPLHF.

The V call is TRBV28, the J call TRBJ2-2; D not certain. Germline CDR1 is MDHEN and CDR2 is SYDVKM. V dropped 2 bases and J dropped 5 bases, with 6 bases sitting between them. The CDR3 covers 13 residues. In DNA form, the CDR3 reads TGTGCCAGCAGTTTACCAGTAACCGGGGAGCTGTTTTTT. Protein: CASSLPVTGELFF.

The chain is built from TRBV7-2 and TRBJ1-1; TRBD1 aligns across 10 bases. Per germline, CDR1 SGHTA and CDR2 FQGNSA. The CDR3 is 15 amino acids. V lost 2 bases to trimming and J lost 8 bases; unmatched junction nucleotides: 8. The CDR3 DNA sequence: TGTGCCAGCAGCTTAAGACAGGGGGCGAGGGGAGAAGCTTTCTTT. Amino acid sequence: CASSLRQGARGEAFF.

The chain links TRBV6-5 to TRBJ1-6, with D possibly being TRBD1 (6 bases). In germline, CDR1 is MNHEY, CDR2 SVGAGI. V lost 6 bases, J lost 7 bases, and 13 bases lay in between. The CDR3 length is 14 residues. CDR3 bases: TGTGCCAGCAGATCGGGACATAGCAATTCACCCCTCCACTTT. It codes for CASRSGHSNSPLHF.